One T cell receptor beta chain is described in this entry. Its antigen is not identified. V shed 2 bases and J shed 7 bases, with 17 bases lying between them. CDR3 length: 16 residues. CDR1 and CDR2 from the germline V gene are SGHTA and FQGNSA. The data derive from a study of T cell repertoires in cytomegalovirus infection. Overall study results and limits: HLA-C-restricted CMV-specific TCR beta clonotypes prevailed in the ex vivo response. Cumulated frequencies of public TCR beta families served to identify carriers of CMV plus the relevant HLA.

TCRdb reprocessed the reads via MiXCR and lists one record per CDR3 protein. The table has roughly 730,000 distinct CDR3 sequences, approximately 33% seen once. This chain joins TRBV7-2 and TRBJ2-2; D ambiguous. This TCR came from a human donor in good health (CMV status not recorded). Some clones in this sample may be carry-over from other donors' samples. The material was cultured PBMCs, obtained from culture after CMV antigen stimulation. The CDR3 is CASSLMWQAPHGELFF. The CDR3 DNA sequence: TGTGCCAGCAGCTTAATGTGGCAGGCCCCCCACGGGGAGCTGTTTTTT.